Given below is one T cell receptor beta chain in context. Its specificity is not known. This specimen comes from a study of cytomegalovirus exposure and HLA in healthy donors. Points from the study as a whole: Earlier analysis yielded a pattern in which most TCR beta V segments were productive about 90% or about 30% of the time. In a later analysis, specific HLA alleles were associated with 15,000 to 20,000 TCR beta sequences at a 0.05 false discovery rate. There were around 160 TCR beta chains listed as cytomegalovirus-associated. Researchers reported in a later analysis that common viral pathogens appeared linked to several top clusters.

The primer mix had 60 Vbeta and 13 Jbeta primers. TCRdb's copy holds only in-frame clones and misses some; the assay was immunoSEQ multiplex PCR. Of hundreds of thousands of clones listed, 60% to 80% are singletons. The CDR3 totals 15 residues. J lost 4 bases, V lost 0 bases, and 5 bases had no gene match. CDR1 is LNHNV and CDR2 is YYDKDF in the germline V gene (reference sequence). This TCR was recovered from a woman aged 30 to 39 in good health and CMV-seronegative. The gene calls are TRBV15 and TRBJ1-2, with 7 bases identical to TRBD1. Sequenced: PBMCs. DNA for the CDR3: TGTGCCACCAGCAGAGAGGACAGGCCCTCCTATGGCTACACCTTC. This codes for CATSREDRPSYGYTF. Filled out from reference TRBV15 and TRBJ1-2, the complete variable domain reads DAMVIQNPRYQVTQFGKPVTLSCSQTLNHNVMYWYQQKSSQAPKLLFHYYDKDFNNEADTPDNFQSRRPNTSFCFLDIRSPGLGDTAMYLCATSREDRPSYGYTFGSGTRLTVV.